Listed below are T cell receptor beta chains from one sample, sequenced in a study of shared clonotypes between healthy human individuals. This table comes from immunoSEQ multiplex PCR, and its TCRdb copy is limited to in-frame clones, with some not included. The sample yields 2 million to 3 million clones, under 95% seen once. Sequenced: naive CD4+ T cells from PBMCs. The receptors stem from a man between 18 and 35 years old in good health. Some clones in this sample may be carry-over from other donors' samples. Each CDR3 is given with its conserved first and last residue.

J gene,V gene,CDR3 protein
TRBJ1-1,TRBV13,CASSYRQGVNTEAFF
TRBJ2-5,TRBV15,CATSRVRASSEQYF
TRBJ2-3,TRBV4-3,CASSQELMSASGRTDTQYF
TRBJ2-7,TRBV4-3,CASSQDRREQYF
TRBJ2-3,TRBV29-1,CSVDRASGSSDTQYF
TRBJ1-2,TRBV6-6,CATSGDGYTF
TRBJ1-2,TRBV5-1,CASSLMRLGAASSNYGYTF
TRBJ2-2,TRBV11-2,CASSIRASGRIRTGELFF
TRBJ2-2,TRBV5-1,CASSLTGDFKSGELFF
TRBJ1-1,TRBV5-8,CASSLDSQNTEAFF
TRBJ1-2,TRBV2,CASSRTGSDGYTF
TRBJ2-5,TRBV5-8,CASREREGRILQTQYF
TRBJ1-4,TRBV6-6,CASSYSGRRGGEKLFF
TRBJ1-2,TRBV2,CASSEQGANYGYTF
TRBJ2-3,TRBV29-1,CSVDTSGTDTQYF
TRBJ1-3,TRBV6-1,CASKQGASGNTIYF
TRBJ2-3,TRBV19,CASSSGRTGTQYF
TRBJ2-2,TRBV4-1,CASRKIGPKQGPLDTGELFF
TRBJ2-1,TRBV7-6,CASSSGLAGRIRDEQFF
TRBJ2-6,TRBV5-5,CASSFRDRTSGANVLTF
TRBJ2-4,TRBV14,CASSSKYGTSGRAKNIQYF
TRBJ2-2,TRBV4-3,CASSQQGTRGELFF
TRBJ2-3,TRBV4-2,CASSQASRLVTDTQYF
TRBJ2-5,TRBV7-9,CASRPGTYQETQYF
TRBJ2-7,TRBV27,CASSLRAGGYEQYF
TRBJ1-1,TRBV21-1,CASSPRHLEAFF
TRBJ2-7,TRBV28,CASSLRLVPVYEQYF
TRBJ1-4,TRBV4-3,CASSLYGTNEKLFF
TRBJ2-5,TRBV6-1,CASSELLETQYF
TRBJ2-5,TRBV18,CASSPGRWGQETQYF
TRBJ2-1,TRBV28,CASSFRGGGKGEQFF
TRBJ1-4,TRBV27,CASRSRAIGREKLFF
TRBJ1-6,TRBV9,CASSQTGANSPLHF
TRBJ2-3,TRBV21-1,CASSKAPLDQEDAGTDTQYF
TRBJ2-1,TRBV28,CASRTTGDEQFF
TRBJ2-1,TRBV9,CASSSGGSSYNEQFF
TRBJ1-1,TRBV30,CAWSDGGYTEAFF
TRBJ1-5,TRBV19,CASSTPGRYSNQPQHF
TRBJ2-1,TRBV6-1,CASSETIAGYNEQFF
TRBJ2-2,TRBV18,CASSPRQEPTGELFF
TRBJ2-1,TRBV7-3,CASSLGTHNEQFF
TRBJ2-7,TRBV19,CASSIGPRGGGRYEQYF
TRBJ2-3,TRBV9,CASSVGGTGTDTQYF
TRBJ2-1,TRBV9,CASSGRGPTGSEQFF
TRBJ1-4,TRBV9,CASSERTGASNEKLFF
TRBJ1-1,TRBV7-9,CASSLTGLNTEAFF
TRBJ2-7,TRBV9,CASSVGILQNEQYF
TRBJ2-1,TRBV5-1,CARRMSSGGAQFF